This T cell receptor (beta chain) was recovered during a study of T cells in Graves' hyperthyroidism and ophthalmopathy. The CDR3 spans 13 residues. Germline V gene sequence: CDR1 SEHNR, CDR2 FQNEAQ (reference sequence). V was trimmed by 5 bases and J by 8 bases, leaving 15 bases between them. The study based diagnoses on clinical symptoms, serum thyroxine and TRAb, thyroid ultrasound and orbital computed tomography. RNA transcripts provided the source from which TCR beta CDR3 regions were amplified. A first-round RT-PCR of the TCR CDR3 used the HTBI primer set. TCRdb reprocessed the multiplex PCR reads with MiXCR, giving one entry per CDR3 protein. Altogether 650,000 to 750,000 distinct CDR3 sequences are present, about 15% being singletons, with the ten largest covering about 10%. Ten or more counts support this clonotype.

V usage is TRBV7-9 and J usage is TRBJ1-2; a weak D match, TRBD1 (5 bases). The source is a young woman with Graves' hyperthyroidism. Specimen: blood. CDR3 nucleotides: TGTGCCAGCAGCGCTGCCTGGGGGATAGGCTACACCTTC. It codes for CASSAAWGIGYTF.